Included here is one T cell receptor beta chain sequence, with context. What it binds is unknown. Libraries were prepared by immunoSEQ multiplex PCR; TCRdb keeps only in-frame clonotypes and omits some of them. The repertoire holds 150,000 to 200,000 clones, with approximately 84% as singletons. The data are from a study of cytomegalovirus exposure and HLA in healthy donors. Study overall: It was reported in a later analysis that the same platform had been used for the 120 or so validation repertoires as for the roughly 670 first-cohort repertoires. Overall study findings and caveats: The authors confirmed in vitro that a few CMV-associated chains were specific for CMV antigens. Rarity marked most TCR sequences, yet some public TCRs occurred in many donors.

The donors were part of the validation cohort of 100 to 150 subjects. That cohort was separate from the first cohort, which comprised 666 subjects. Input material: PBMCs. This TCR was recovered from a man between 18 and 35 years old in good health and CMV-seropositive.

The CDR3 protein is CASQVGGSDTEAFF. CDR3 sequence (DNA): TGTGCCAGCCAAGTCGGGGGGTCGGACACTGAAGCTTTCTTT. The chain joins TRBV7-9 to TRBJ1-1; possibly TRBD1 for D (5 bases). This CDR3 is 14 amino acids long. Germline V gene data show CDR1 as SEHNR and CDR2 as FQNEAQ (reference sequence). Trimming cost V 8 bases and J 3 bases, with 16 bases left between them.